The T cell receptor (beta chain) under discussion was sequenced for a study of radiotherapy plus CTLA-4 blockade in lung cancer. TCRdb's table, derived via immunoSEQ multiplex PCR, lists solely in-frame clones and lacks some. The table lists about 45,000 clones, around 63% of them singletons. Only one count was recorded for this clone. The CDR3 covers 16 residues. The material was peripheral blood, obtained from a patient treated with radiotherapy plus ipilimumab. This chain joins TRBV12-2 and TRBJ2-1; the DNA was not used to check the table's D call, TRBD2. TRBV12-2 is a pseudogene segment. This sequence was found in a human donor with non-small cell lung cancer who had a partial response to radiotherapy plus ipilimumab. The CDR3 DNA reads as TGTGCAAGACCAAATCCGGGGCTGGGGGGGGACAATGAGCAGTTCTTC. Translation: CARPNPGLGGDNEQFF.